This TCR beta chain emerged from a study of blood T cell repertoires in COVID-19. At the level of the study: COVID-19 samples collected from the United States, Italy and Spain covered acute and convalescent phases. The analysed material was cDNA or gDNA that came from T cells, B-cell-depleted T cells, or PBMCs.

Trimming took 6 bases from V and 2 from J, leaving 12 bases between them. The CDR3 sequence is 13 residues long. Germline CDR1 GTSNPN, CDR2 SVGIG (reference sequence). Libraries were prepared by immunoSEQ multiplex PCR; TCRdb keeps only in-frame clonotypes and omits some of them. Among some 260,000 clones, roughly 87% were seen once, and the ten largest hold about 3%. The chain has TRBV30 and TRBJ2-3; possible D gene TRBD2, 6 bases. This receptor was identified in a man aged 18 to 30 with active or convalescent COVID-19. The sequencing sample was made of peripheral blood. DNA of the CDR3: TGTGCCTGCCTACTAGCTGACACAGATACGCAGTATTTT. Translation: CACLLADTDTQYF.